Listed below are T cell receptor beta chains from one sample, sequenced in a study of blood T cell repertoires in COVID-19. The protocol was immunoSEQ multiplex PCR, while the TCRdb copy is restricted to in-frame clones and leaves out a portion. The top ten hold roughly a tenth of the sample, which has around 310,000 clones, about nine tenths seen once. Sequencing input: PBMCs or T cells enriched from blood (not recorded which). The source of these receptors is a woman aged 25-40 years who had recovered from COVID-19. The CDR3 runs from the conserved cysteine through the conserved F or W. Part of the rows lack a size; the others show once, few, many or a class for expanded clones.

v_call	j_call	clone_size	cdr3_aa
TRBV5-6	TRBJ2-7	.	CASSLEPTYEQYF
TRBV14	TRBJ2-7	.	CASSQVAHAGGPYEQYF
TRBV2	TRBJ2-5	.	CASSRLATEGGQETQYF
TRBV7-9	TRBJ2-7	.	CASSRETGLGQQYF
TRBV24-1	TRBJ1-5	.	CATSSRGLQPQHF
TRBV29-1	TRBJ1-2	few	CSVEEGRGYGYTF
TRBV3-1/TRBV3-2	TRBJ1-1	.	CASSQSTGEAFF
TRBV19	TRBJ1-5	.	CASNTGNTYQPQHF
TRBV14	TRBJ2-7	.	CASRQNSYEQYF
TRBV7-8	TRBJ2-1	.	CASSLSGLTYNEQFF
TRBV10-3	TRBJ1-4	.	CAISEEALEGEKLFF
TRBV4-1	TRBJ2-7	.	CASSQEAEQYF
TRBV29-1	TRBJ2-7	.	CSAGTGRNEQYF
TRBV5-6	TRBJ2-5	.	CASSLVKGAGAQYF
TRBV19	TRBJ1-2	.	CASSRGPFYGYTF
TRBV28	TRBJ1-2	once	CASSQQGSNYGYTF